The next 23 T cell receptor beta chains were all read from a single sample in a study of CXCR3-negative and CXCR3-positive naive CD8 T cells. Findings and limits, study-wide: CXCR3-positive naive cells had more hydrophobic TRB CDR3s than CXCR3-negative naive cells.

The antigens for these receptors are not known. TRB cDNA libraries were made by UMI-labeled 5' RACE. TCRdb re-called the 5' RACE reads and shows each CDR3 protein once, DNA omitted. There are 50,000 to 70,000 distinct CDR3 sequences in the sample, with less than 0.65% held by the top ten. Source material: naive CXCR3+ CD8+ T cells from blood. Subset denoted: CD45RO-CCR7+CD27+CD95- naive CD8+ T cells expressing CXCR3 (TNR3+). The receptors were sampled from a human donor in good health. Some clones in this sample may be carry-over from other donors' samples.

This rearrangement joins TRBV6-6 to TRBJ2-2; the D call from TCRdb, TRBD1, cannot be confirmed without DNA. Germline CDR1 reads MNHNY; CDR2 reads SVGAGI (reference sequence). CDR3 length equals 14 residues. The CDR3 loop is CASGRGLDTGELFF.

The CDR3 spells CASSLRSTTGIDTGELFF. The chain is built from TRBV7-6 and TRBJ2-2; checking the TCRdb D call of TRBD1 is not possible without DNA. The V gene's germline CDR1 is SGHVS and CDR2 FNYEAQ. CDR3 length: 18 amino acids.

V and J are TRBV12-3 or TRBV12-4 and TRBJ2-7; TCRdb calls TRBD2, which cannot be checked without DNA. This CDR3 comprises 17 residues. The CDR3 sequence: CASRRVTSGGRSYEQYF.

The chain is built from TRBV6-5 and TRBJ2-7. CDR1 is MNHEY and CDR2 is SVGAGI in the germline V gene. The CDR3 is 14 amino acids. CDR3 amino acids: CASSYSGYSYEQYF.

CDR3 loop: CASSLGRGRRGDTQYF. This chain links TRBV28 with TRBJ2-3; without DNA, the TCRdb call of TRBD2 cannot be checked. The CDR3 consists of 16 residues. Germline assignment: CDR1 MDHEN and CDR2 SYDVKM. Full variable domain (missing parts from reference TRBV28 and TRBJ2-3): DVKVTQSSRYLVKRTGEKVFLECVQDMDHENMFWYRQDPGLGLRLIYFSYDVKMKEKGDIPEGYSVSREKKERFSLILESASTNQTSMYLCASSLGRGRRGDTQYFGPGTRLTVL.

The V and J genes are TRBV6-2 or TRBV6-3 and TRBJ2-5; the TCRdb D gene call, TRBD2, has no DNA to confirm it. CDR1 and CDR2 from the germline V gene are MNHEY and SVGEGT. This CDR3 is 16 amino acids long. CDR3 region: CASSYSRRGGRETQYF.

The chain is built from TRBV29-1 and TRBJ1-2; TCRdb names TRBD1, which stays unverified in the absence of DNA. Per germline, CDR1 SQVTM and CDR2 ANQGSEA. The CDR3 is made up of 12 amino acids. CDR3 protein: CSALQGTEGYTF.

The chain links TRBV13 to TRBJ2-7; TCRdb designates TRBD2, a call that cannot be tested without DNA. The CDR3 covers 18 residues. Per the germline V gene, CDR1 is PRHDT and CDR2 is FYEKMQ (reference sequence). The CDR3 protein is CASSPLAGGSPTDYEQYF.

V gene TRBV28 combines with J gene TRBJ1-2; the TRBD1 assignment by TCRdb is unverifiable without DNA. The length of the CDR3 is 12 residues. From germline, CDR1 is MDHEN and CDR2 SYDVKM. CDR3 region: CASGQTGRGYTF.

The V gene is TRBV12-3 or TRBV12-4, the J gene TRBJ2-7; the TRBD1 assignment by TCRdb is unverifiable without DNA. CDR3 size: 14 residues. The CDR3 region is CASTPGRDTYEQYF.

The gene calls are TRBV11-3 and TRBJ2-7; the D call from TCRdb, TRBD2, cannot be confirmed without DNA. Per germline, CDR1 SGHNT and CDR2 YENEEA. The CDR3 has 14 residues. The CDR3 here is CASSERTSPDEQYF. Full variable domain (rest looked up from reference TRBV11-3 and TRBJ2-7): EAGVVQSPRYKIIEKKQPVAFWCNPISGHNTLYWYLQNLGQGPELLIRYENEEAVDDSQLPKDRFSAERLKGVDSTLKIQPAELGDSAVYLCASSERTSPDEQYFGPGTRLTVT.

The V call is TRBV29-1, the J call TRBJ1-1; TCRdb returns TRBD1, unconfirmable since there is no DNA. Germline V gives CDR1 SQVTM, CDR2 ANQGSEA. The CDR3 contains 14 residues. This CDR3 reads CSAPAGVRGTEAFF.

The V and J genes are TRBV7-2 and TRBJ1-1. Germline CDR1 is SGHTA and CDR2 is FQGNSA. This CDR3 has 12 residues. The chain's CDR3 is CASSLYNTEAFF. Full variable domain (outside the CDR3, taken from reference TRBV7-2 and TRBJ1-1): GAGVSQSPSNKVTEKGKDVELRCDPISGHTALYWYRQSLGQGLEFLIYFQGNSAPDKSGLPSDRFSAERTGGSVSTLTIQRTQQEDSAVYLCASSLYNTEAFFGQGTRLTVV.

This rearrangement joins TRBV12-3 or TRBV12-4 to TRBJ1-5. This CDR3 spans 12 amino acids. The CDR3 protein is CASLGPNQPQHF.

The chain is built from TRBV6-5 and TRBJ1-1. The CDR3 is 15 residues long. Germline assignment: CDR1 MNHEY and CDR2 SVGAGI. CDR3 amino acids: CASSYSNEGNTEAFF.

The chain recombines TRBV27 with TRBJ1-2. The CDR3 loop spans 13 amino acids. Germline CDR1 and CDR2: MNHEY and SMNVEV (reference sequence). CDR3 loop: CASSLSGNYGYTF.

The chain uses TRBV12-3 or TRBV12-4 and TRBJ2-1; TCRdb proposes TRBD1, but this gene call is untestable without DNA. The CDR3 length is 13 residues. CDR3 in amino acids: CASSLGRANEQFF.

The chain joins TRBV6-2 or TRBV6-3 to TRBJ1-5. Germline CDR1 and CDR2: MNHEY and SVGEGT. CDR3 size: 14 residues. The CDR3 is CASSYRVFNQPQHF.

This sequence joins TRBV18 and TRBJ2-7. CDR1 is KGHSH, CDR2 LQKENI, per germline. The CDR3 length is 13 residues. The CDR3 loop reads CASSPQNSYEQYF.

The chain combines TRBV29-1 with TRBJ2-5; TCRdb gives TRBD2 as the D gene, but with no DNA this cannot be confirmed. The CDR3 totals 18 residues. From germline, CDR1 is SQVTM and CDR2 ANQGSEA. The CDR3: CSVEDQDSETSAQETQYF.

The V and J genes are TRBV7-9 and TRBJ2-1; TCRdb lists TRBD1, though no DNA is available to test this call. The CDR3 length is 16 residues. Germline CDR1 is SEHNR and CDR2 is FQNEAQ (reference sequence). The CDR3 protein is CASSSNRGELGNEQFF.

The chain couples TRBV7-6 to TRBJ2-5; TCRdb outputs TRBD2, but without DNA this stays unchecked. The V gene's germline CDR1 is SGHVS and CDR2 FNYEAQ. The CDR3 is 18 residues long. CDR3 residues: CASSGEAGGPLGLETQYF.

Here the CDR3 reads CAINSGGGGFF. The rearrangement joins TRBV29-1 to TRBJ1-1; lacking DNA, the TRBD1 call made by TCRdb goes unchecked. Germline assignment: CDR1 SQVTM and CDR2 ANQGSEA. This CDR3 is built from 11 residues.